These T cell receptor beta chains were read from a single sample in a study of blood T cell repertoires in COVID-19. The table came from immunoSEQ multiplex PCR; TCRdb's copy has only in-frame clones and leaves some out. Among around 110,000 clones listed, just over 90% were seen once. The sample consisted of peripheral blood. These TCRs come from a human donor with active COVID-19. The donor label of this sample is uncertain. Each CDR3 is given with its conserved first and last residue. A D gene is named only where the DNA matches it firmly. A clone size is listed for some rows: how often the clone was seen (once, few, many), or a class if it is expanded.

j_call | clone_size | v_call | d_call | cdr3_nt | cdr3_aa
TRBJ2-3 | NA | TRBV13 | NA | TGTGCCAGCAGCTCAACTCCGGGCACAGGGGCCTTTTCTCATAGGGGGGACGACACAGATACGCAGTATTTT | CASSSTPGTGAFSHRGDDTDTQYF
TRBJ2-3 | NA | TRBV11-2 | TRBD2 | TGTGCCAGCAGCTTAGTGTTTCAGTTGCGGGGGGCGCCAGATACGCAGTATTTT | CASSLVFQLRGAPDTQYF
TRBJ2-1 | NA | TRBV7-9 | TRBD1 | TGTGCCAGCAGCCCGACAGGGAATGAGCAGTTCTTC | CASSPTGNEQFF
TRBJ1-4 | NA | TRBV13 | TRBD1 | TGTGCCAGCAGCCCACGGGACAGGGCGGTTGAAAAACTGTTTTTT | CASSPRDRAVEKLFF
TRBJ1-4 | NA | TRBV18 | NA | TGTGCCAGCTCACTTCCCATATCTAGCGGGCGTGAAAAACTGTTTTTT | CASSLPISSGREKLFF
TRBJ2-5 | NA | TRBV10-3 | NA | TGTGCCATCAGTGGTCCGGGGTCCCGCCAAGAGACCCAGTACTTC | CAISGPGSRQETQYF
TRBJ1-2 | NA | TRBV7-2 | NA | TGTGCCAGCAGCTTGTCGGGAGTCTATGGCTACACCTTC | CASSLSGVYGYTF
TRBJ1-1 | NA | TRBV5-6 | NA | TGTGCCAGCAGCCCACCGGGTGGCACTGAAGCTTTCTTT | CASSPPGGTEAFF
TRBJ2-2 | NA | TRBV11-2 | TRBD1 | TGTGCCAGCAGCCTCCAGACAGGGGTGTACACCGGGGAGCTGTTTTTT | CASSLQTGVYTGELFF
TRBJ1-3 | NA | TRBV2 | NA | TGTGCCAGCAGTGAACAGGGGCACGGAAACACCATATATTTT | CASSEQGHGNTIYF
TRBJ1-6 | NA | TRBV5-6 | NA | TGTGCCAGCAGCTTAAAACAGGGCTATTCACCCCTCCACTTT | CASSLKQGYSPLHF
TRBJ2-7 | NA | TRBV18 | TRBD1 | TGTGCCAGCTCACGACAGGGAACATCCTACGAGCAGTACTTC | CASSRQGTSYEQYF
TRBJ2-7 | NA | TRBV4-1 | NA | TGCGCCAGCAGCCAAGAGGATAATCGCAGGGGCTACGAGCAGTACTTC | CASSQEDNRRGYEQYF
TRBJ2-7 | NA | TRBV11-1 | NA | TGTGCCAGCAGCTTTCAGGGCTACGAGCAGTACTTC | CASSFQGYEQYF
TRBJ2-7 | NA | TRBV7-8 | NA | TGTGCCAGCAGCCCATCCTACGAGCAGTACTTC | CASSPSYEQYF
TRBJ1-2 | NA | TRBV12-3/TRBV12-4 | NA | TGTGCCAGCAGCTCGACAGGAGGCTATGGCTACACCTTC | CASSSTGGYGYTF
TRBJ2-5 | NA | TRBV29-1 | TRBD1 | TGCAGCGTTGCCCAGGGGGCGGCGGAGACCCAGTACTTC | CSVAQGAAETQYF
TRBJ1-1 | NA | TRBV7-9 | NA | TGTGCCAGCAGCCCCCCCACGGGACAAAATGAAGCTTTCTTT | CASSPPTGQNEAFF
TRBJ1-5 | NA | TRBV4-1 | NA | TGCGCCAGCAGCCAACAAAGGACAGTTAGCAATCAGCCCCAGCATTTT | CASSQQRTVSNQPQHF
TRBJ1-1 | NA | TRBV30 | NA | TGTGCCTGGTCGGGTGTTGGAGGCACTGAAGCTTTCTTT | CAWSGVGGTEAFF
TRBJ2-5 | NA | TRBV9 | TRBD2 | TGTGCCAGCAGCGGGAATGGCGGGGGGGCGTGGGAGACCCAGTACTTC | CASSGNGGGAWETQYF
TRBJ2-1 | NA | TRBV9 | TRBD2 | TGTGCCAGCAGCGAAGCGGGGCTTAGTTACAATGAGCAGTTCTTC | CASSEAGLSYNEQFF
TRBJ2-1 | NA | TRBV9 | NA | TGTGCCAGCAGCGTAGGGTTCGGGGGTGGGAATGAGCAGTTCTTC | CASSVGFGGGNEQFF
TRBJ2-7 | NA | TRBV29-1 | NA | TGCAGCGTTGAATTTGGGTCAGGGGAGACTTACGAGCAGTACTTC | CSVEFGSGETYEQYF
TRBJ1-5 | few | TRBV21-1 | NA | TGTGCCAGCAGCAAACGAGGCACCGCAGGGAGCAATCAGCCCCAGCATTTT | CASSKRGTAGSNQPQHF
TRBJ2-2 | once | TRBV6-2/TRBV6-3 | TRBD2 | TGTGCCAGCTGCCCCTACGGGGGGGCTCGCGCCGGGGAGCTGTTTTTT | CASCPYGGARAGELFF
TRBJ2-2 | NA | TRBV30 | TRBD1 | TGTGCCTGGAGTGGTCCCTTAGGGACAGGTATCCCCGGGGAGCTGTTTTTT | CAWSGPLGTGIPGELFF
TRBJ1-3 | NA | TRBV6-2/TRBV6-3 | NA | TGTGCCAGCAGTTTGGGCCCGGGGGTAAGTGGAAACACCATATATTTT | CASSLGPGVSGNTIYF
TRBJ2-7 | NA | TRBV6-2/TRBV6-3 | TRBD1 | TGTGCCAGCAGTCGACCGGGGACAGGGGCTTTGGAGCAGTACTTC | CASSRPGTGALEQYF
TRBJ1-5 | NA | TRBV9 | NA | TGTGCCAGCAGCGCCACCGGGTCCCCCAATCAGCCCCAGCATTTT | CASSATGSPNQPQHF
TRBJ2-7 | NA | TRBV7-2 | TRBD2 | TGTGCCAGCAGCTTGAAACTAGCGGGACTCGAGCAGTACTTC | CASSLKLAGLEQYF
TRBJ2-7 | once | TRBV12-3/TRBV12-4 | TRBD2 | TGTGCCAGCAGGCCGGGGGGATCCTACGAGCAGTACTTC | CASRPGGSYEQYF
TRBJ1-2 | NA | TRBV4-2 | NA | TGTGCCAGCAGCCAAGATACACGAAGGAGACAGGGCTACACCTTC | CASSQDTRRRQGYTF
TRBJ1-5 | NA | TRBV6-5 | NA | TGTGCCAGCATCCCCCGGACAGAGAATCAGCCCCAGCATTTT | CASIPRTENQPQHF
TRBJ2-1 | NA | TRBV27 | TRBD1 | TGTGCCAGCAGTCTCGGACAGGTTTATGAGCAGTTCTTC | CASSLGQVYEQFF
TRBJ2-2 | NA | TRBV7-7 | TRBD1 | TGTGCCAGCAGCTTTAACAGGGGAGACACCGGGGAGCTGTTTTTT | CASSFNRGDTGELFF
TRBJ2-2 | NA | TRBV6-5 | NA | TGTGCCAGCACCCCTCTAGGGGTCGGGGAGCTGTTTTTT | CASTPLGVGELFF